One sample yielded the 10 T cell receptor beta chains listed below, sequenced in a study of blood T cell repertoires in COVID-19. Sequencing was performed with immunoSEQ multiplex PCR; in TCRdb, only in-frame clones are kept and a portion is missing. The sample includes tens of thousands of clones, approximately 81% of them seen just once. The sequencing input was peripheral blood. The origin of the receptors is a woman aged 70-85 years with acute or convalescent COVID-19.

V usage is TRBV5-1 and J usage is TRBJ2-5; 15 bases line up with TRBD2. This CDR3 comprises 17 residues. J lost 2 bases, V lost 4 bases, and 6 bases had no gene match. CDR1 SGHRS and CDR2 YFSETQ come from the germline V gene. CDR3 region: CASSVGLAGGYQETQYF. The CDR3 nucleotides read TGCGCCAGCAGCGTGGGACTAGCGGGGGGCTATCAAGAGACCCAGTACTTC.

V is TRBV19 and J is TRBJ1-1; TRBD1 aligns across 7 bases. The V segment lost 4 bases and the J segment 3 bases; nucleotides outside the gene matches: 8. CDR1 and CDR2 from the germline V gene are LNHDA and SQIVND (reference sequence). The CDR3 totals 15 residues. The CDR3 protein is CASSRRQGVYTEAFF. The DNA of the CDR3 is TGTGCCAGTAGTAGACGACAGGGTGTATACACTGAAGCTTTCTTT.

This chain uses TRBV5-6 with TRBJ2-1; TRBD1 matches at 12 bases. The ends lost 0 bases at V and 10 bases at J; junction bases unmatched: 8. CDR1 is SGHDT and CDR2 is YYEEEE in the germline V gene. There are 16 residues in the CDR3. The CDR3 is CASSLGPHGTGGEQFF. The CDR3 region has the DNA TGTGCCAGCAGCTTGGGCCCGCACGGGACAGGGGGCGAGCAGTTCTTC. The variable domain in full, with the rest retrieved from reference TRBV5-6 and TRBJ2-1, is DAGVTQSPTHLIKTRGQQVTLRCSPKSGHDTVSWYQQALGQGPQFIFQYYEEEERQRGNFPDRFSGHQFPNYSSELNVNALLLGDSALYLCASSLGPHGTGGEQFFGPGTRLTVL.

V usage is TRBV6-5 and J usage is TRBJ1-1, with 8 bases aligning to TRBD1. V shed 6 bases and J 3 bases; nucleotides not matched to a gene: 3. The CDR3 length is 13 residues. Germline V gives CDR1 MNHEY, CDR2 SVGAGI. The DNA for the CDR3 is TGTGCCAGCAGCTTACAGGGGGACACTGAAGCTTTCTTT. It yields the protein CASSLQGDTEAFF.

The gene calls are TRBV20-1 and TRBJ2-3; the match to TRBD2 covers 15 bases. After removal of 3 bases from V and 3 bases from J, the junction contained 10 bases not matched to a gene. The CDR3 length is 18 residues. Germline assignment: CDR1 DFQATT and CDR2 SNEGSKA (reference sequence). The CDR3 loop is CSASGGLAGGPATDTQYF. The CDR3 DNA reads TGCAGTGCTAGTGGTGGACTAGCGGGAGGGCCAGCGACAGATACGCAGTATTTT.

At least ten counts were recorded for this clone. V usage is TRBV2 and J usage is TRBJ1-6, with 7 bases fitting TRBD1. The CDR3 spans 15 residues. V shed 4 bases and J 8 bases; nucleotides not matched to a gene: 8. Germline CDR1 is SNHLY and CDR2 is FYNNEI. DNA of the CDR3: TGTGCCAGCAGTGGGACCGACAGGGAGGATTCACCCCTCCACTTT. Its translation: CASSGTDREDSPLHF.

The J gene is TRBJ2-5, the V gene TRBV2; a possible D gene is TRBD2 (6 bases). V shed 6 bases and J shed 1 base, with 9 bases lying between them. The CDR3 consists of 13 residues. Germline CDR1 SNHLY, CDR2 FYNNEI. CDR3 coding DNA: TGTGCCAGCAGGTCTAGCGCCCAAGAGACCCAGTACTTC. It specifies CASRSSAQETQYF.

The rearrangement links TRBV4-3 to TRBJ2-3; 9 nucleotides agree with TRBD2. CDR1 LGHNA and CDR2 YSLEER come from the germline V gene. The J segment lost 4 bases and the V segment lost 3 bases, leaving 17 bases of the junction unmatched. The CDR3 sequence is 19 residues long. The CDR3 protein is CASSHALAPLAGGPDTQYF. CDR3 sequence (DNA): TGCGCCAGCAGCCACGCCCTTGCGCCATTGGCGGGAGGGCCAGATACGCAGTATTTT.

V is TRBV11-2 and J is TRBJ2-1; D is unclear. V dropped 6 bases and J dropped 6 bases, with 15 bases sitting between them. CDR3 length: 14 amino acids. In germline, CDR1 is SGHAT, CDR2 FQNNGV. The DNA for the CDR3 is TGTGCCAGCAGACTATCCGGATCGGCCAATGAGCAGTTCTTC. This translates into CASRLSGSANEQFF.

V is TRBV28 and J is TRBJ1-5; D is unresolved. The CDR3 runs 14 residues. Trimming took off 5 bases at V and 6 bases at J, with 14 bases between the two ends. Germline V CDR1 and CDR2: MDHEN, SYDVKM. The CDR3: CASSRPGLGQPQHF. The CDR3 DNA sequence: TGTGCCAGCAGTCGTCCGGGTTTAGGTCAGCCCCAGCATTTT. Using reference TRBV28 and TRBJ1-5 for the parts outside the CDR3, the full variable domain is DVKVTQSSRYLVKRTGEKVFLECVQDMDHENMFWYRQDPGLGLRLIYFSYDVKMKEKGDIPEGYSVSREKKERFSLILESASTNQTSMYLCASSRPGLGQPQHFGDGTRLSIL.